These 8 T cell receptor beta chains were sequenced from one sample in a study of OX40 agonist ivuxolimab in advanced cancers. Profiling relied on immunoSEQ multiplex PCR, and the TCRdb table lists in-frame clones only, not all of them. The repertoire holds around 30,000 clones, with approximately 86% as singletons. Sample: CD4+ or CD8+ T cells sorted from blood, taken in a trial of the OX40 agonist ivuxolimab. The receptors originated from an adult with an advanced solid tumor such as melanoma, head and neck, liver or kidney cancer.

The V gene is TRBV7-2, the J gene TRBJ1-2; 8 bases match TRBD1. The germline V gene has CDR1 SGHTA and CDR2 FQGNSA. The CDR3 consists of 15 residues. Trimming cost V 5 bases and J 3 bases; bases outside gene matches: 8. CDR3 protein: CASSARQGLDYGYTF. As DNA, the CDR3 is TGTGCCAGCAGCGCCAGACAGGGGTTGGACTATGGCTACACCTTC.

V and J are TRBV28 and TRBJ1-4; 10 bases agree with TRBD1. CDR1 and CDR2 from the germline V gene are MDHEN and SYDVKM. There are 17 residues in the CDR3. V was clipped by 8 bases and J by 3 bases; unmatched bases: 12. The CDR3 is CASETGQGKGANEKLFF. DNA for the CDR3: TGTGCCAGCGAGACGGGACAGGGGAAGGGTGCTAATGAAAAACTGTTTTTT.

The rearrangement uses TRBV19 and TRBJ1-1; 7 bases agree with TRBD1. Per the germline V gene, CDR1 is LNHDA and CDR2 is SQIVND (reference sequence). CDR3 length: 13 amino acids. V dropped 3 bases and J dropped 4; count of bases not matched to a gene: 2. The chain's CDR3 is CASSIAGGTEAFF. In DNA, the CDR3 is TGTGCCAGTAGTATCGCAGGGGGCACTGAAGCTTTCTTT.

This chain joins TRBV5-1 and TRBJ2-5; 9 bases align to TRBD1. Germline values: CDR1 SGHRS, CDR2 YFSETQ. The J segment lost 5 bases and the V segment lost 4 bases, leaving 12 bases of the junction unmatched. CDR3 length: 16 amino acids. As DNA, the CDR3 is TGCGCCAGCAGCCCCGGACAGGGGCCCGATTTGGAGACCCAGTACTTC. It yields the protein CASSPGQGPDLETQYF. The full variable domain, with the rest looked up from reference TRBV5-1 and TRBJ2-5, is KAGVTQTPRYLIKTRGQQVTLSCSPISGHRSVSWYQQTPGQGLQFLFEYFSETQRNKGNFPGRFSGRQFSNSRSEMNVSTLELGDSALYLCASSPGQGPDLETQYFGPGTRLLVL.

In this sample, this clone turned up once. The gene calls are TRBV27 and TRBJ2-5; 13 bases map to TRBD2. The J call is doubtful: the DNA matches TRBJ2-7 better. The CDR3 is 16 amino acids. Germline V CDR1 and CDR2: MNHEY, SMNVEV (reference sequence). As DNA, the CDR3 is TGTGCCAGCAGTTCCCCTCGGACTAGCGGGAGTAGCGAGCAGTACTTC. It encodes CASSSPRTSGSSEQYF.

This chain joins TRBV4-3 and TRBJ2-1, with 8 bases aligning to TRBD2. V gave up 0 bases and J gave up 9 bases; unmatched junction bases: 10. In germline, CDR1 is LGHNA, CDR2 YSLEER. The CDR3 covers 16 residues. The CDR3 is CASSQDAGRGGGEQFF. CDR3 nucleotide sequence: TGCGCCAGCAGCCAAGATGCCGGTCGGGGGGGAGGTGAGCAGTTCTTC.

This chain uses TRBV13 with TRBJ2-1, with D tentatively TRBD1 or TRBD2 (5 bases each). Trimming removed 0 bases at V and 1 base at J, with 10 bases between. Germline CDR1 PRHDT, CDR2 FYEKMQ (reference sequence). This CDR3 region has 16 residues. The CDR3 loop is CASSLGGDLSYNEQFF. DNA for the CDR3: TGTGCCAGCAGCTTAGGGGGGGACCTTTCCTACAATGAGCAGTTCTTC.

V is TRBV11-2 and J is TRBJ2-7, with 7 bases aligning to TRBD1. Germline values: CDR1 SGHAT, CDR2 FQNNGV. This CDR3 is 15 amino acids long. V was clipped by 5 bases and J by 2 bases; unmatched bases: 9. The CDR3: CASSPNGQVAYEQYF. DNA of the CDR3: TGTGCCAGCAGCCCGAACGGACAGGTAGCCTACGAGCAGTACTTC.